The 27 T cell receptor beta chains below were found in one sample sequenced in a study of CD8 T cells in Susac syndrome. 0.5 to 1 ug RNA was reverse transcribed with random hexamers. TCRdb itself ran the immunoSEQ multiplex PCR reads through MiXCR, one entry per CDR3 protein. The table has 150,000 to 200,000 distinct CDR3 sequences, around 95% seen once. Input material: CD4+ T cells from PBMCs. All receptors derive from a human donor in good health.

The rearrangement joins TRBV12-3 or TRBV12-4 to TRBJ1-5; D is undetermined. The V gene lost 6 bases and the J gene lost 4 bases, with 7 bases spanning the gap. This CDR3 has 12 amino acids. CDR3 loop: CASSPINQPQHF. The CDR3 region has the DNA TGTGCCAGCAGCCCGATTAATCAGCCCCAGCATTTT.

The V call is TRBV15, the J call TRBJ1-5; no clear D gene. V lost 5 bases, J lost 3 bases, and 5 bases lay in between. The CDR3 covers 12 residues. Germline-derived CDR1 and CDR2 are LNHNV and YYDKDF (reference sequence). This chain's CDR3 is CATSGFNQPQHF. CDR3 DNA sequence: TGTGCCACCAGCGGATTCAATCAGCCCCAGCATTTT.

The chain links TRBV30 to TRBJ1-1; D is unresolved. With 3 bases removed from V and 0 bases from J, the gap between germline ends came to 8 bases. CDR1 is GTSNPN, CDR2 SVGIG, per germline (reference sequence). CDR3 length: 13 amino acids. CDR3 amino acids: CAWRPGLNTEAFF. The CDR3 region has the DNA TGTGCCTGGAGACCGGGTTTGAACACTGAAGCTTTCTTT. The full variable domain, its missing parts supplied by reference TRBV30 and TRBJ1-1, is SQTIHQWPATLVQPVGSPLSLECTVEGTSNPNLYWYRQAAGRGLQLLFYSVGIGQISSEVPQNLSASRPQDRQFILSSKKLLLSDSGFYLCAWRPGLNTEAFFGQGTRLTVV.

The CDR3: CASSLGRLGTYEQYF. CDR3 DNA: TGTGCCAGCAGTTTAGGACGGCTGGGAACCTACGAGCAGTACTTC. The rearrangement joins TRBV12-3 or TRBV12-4 to TRBJ2-7; the D is unclear. The CDR3 spans 15 residues. The V gene lost 1 base and the J gene lost 2 bases, with 12 bases spanning the gap.

V is TRBV30 and J is TRBJ1-1; weak D call: TRBD1 (5 bases). The V end lost 4 bases, the J end lost 2 bases, and 14 bases lay between the germline ends. CDR1 and CDR2 (germline): GTSNPN, SVGIG (reference sequence). The CDR3 is made up of 14 amino acids. CDR3 DNA: TGTGCCTGGAAGAAAGGGACGCGTAACACTGAAGCTTTCTTT. Its translation is CAWKKGTRNTEAFF. The full variable domain, rest sourced from reference TRBV30 and TRBJ1-1, is SQTIHQWPATLVQPVGSPLSLECTVEGTSNPNLYWYRQAAGRGLQLLFYSVGIGQISSEVPQNLSASRPQDRQFILSSKKLLLSDSGFYLCAWKKGTRNTEAFFGQGTRLTVV.

This chain links TRBV10-2 with TRBJ2-1; D gene unclear. V lost 6 bases and J lost 0, with 15 bases in between. Germline CDR1 reads WSHSY; CDR2 reads SAAADI. This CDR3 spans 16 amino acids. The CDR3 spells CASSKEKVSSYNEQFF. The CDR3, as DNA: TGCGCCAGCAGCAAGGAGAAGGTTAGCTCCTACAATGAGCAGTTCTTC.

This rearrangement joins TRBV10-3 to TRBJ2-3, with 9 bases that match TRBD2. The CDR3 is 13 amino acids. Germline V gives CDR1 ENHRY, CDR2 SYGVKD. Trimming at V came to 10 bases and at J to 4 bases, leaving 6 bases not matched to a gene. Written as DNA, the CDR3 is TGTGCCACCTCTAGCGGGGTGGCAGATACGCAGTATTTT. The encoded protein is CATSSGVADTQYF.

V is TRBV20-1 and J is TRBJ2-1; 12 nucleotides align to TRBD2. The CDR3 totals 14 residues. The junction had 2 bases not matched to a gene; V was cut back by 5 bases and J by 3 bases. Germline values: CDR1 DFQATT, CDR2 SNEGSKA (reference sequence). CDR3 bases: TGCAGTGCTTCTAGCGGGGGGGTCTACAATGAGCAGTTCTTC. Protein product: CSASSGGVYNEQFF.

This clonotype was recorded only once. The rearrangement uses TRBV28 and TRBJ1-1, with D unresolved. The CDR3 covers 15 residues. V was pared by 2 bases and J by 1 base, with 11 bases between. Per the germline V gene, CDR1 is MDHEN and CDR2 is SYDVKM. Written as DNA, the CDR3 is TGTGCCAGCAGTTTAGAGGTTAGACCGAACACTGAAGCTTTCTTT. It encodes CASSLEVRPNTEAFF.

The chain recombines TRBV12-3 or TRBV12-4 with TRBJ2-7; 7 nucleotides match TRBD1. This CDR3 has 12 amino acids. Trimming took 6 bases from V and 7 from J; bases not matched to a gene: 6. DNA for the CDR3: TGTGCCAGCAGGACCACAGGGGCTGAGCAGTACTTC. Protein sequence: CASRTTGAEQYF.

The J gene is TRBJ2-7, the V gene TRBV7-9; 10 positions match TRBD1. The length of the CDR3 is 14 residues. Germline V gene lookup returns CDR1 SEHNR and CDR2 FQNEAQ (reference sequence). Germline trimming cut 6 bases from V and 5 bases from J; bases unmatched to any gene: 7. The CDR3 loop is CASRPDRGHHEQYF. CDR3 in DNA: TGTGCCAGCAGACCCGACAGGGGGCACCACGAGCAGTACTTC.

V is TRBV20-1 and J is TRBJ1-2, with unresolved D. From germline, CDR1 is DFQATT and CDR2 SNEGSKA (reference sequence). The CDR3 covers 12 residues. Trimming removed 3 bases from V and 2 bases from J, with 7 bases in between. CDR3 in amino acids: CSARLSNYGYTF. The DNA of the CDR3 is TGCAGTGCTAGGTTGAGCAACTATGGCTACACCTTC.

V is TRBV18 and J is TRBJ1-5; 9 bases match TRBD1. The CDR3 extends over 15 amino acids. V was pared by 6 bases and J by 2 bases, with 5 bases of the junction left unmatched. Germline V CDR1 and CDR2: KGHSH, LQKENI. CDR3 sequence (DNA): TGTGCCAGCTCCCTGACAGGGGGGCGCAATCAGCCCCAGCATTTT. Amino acid sequence: CASSLTGGRNQPQHF.

The chain uses TRBV20-1 and TRBJ2-7; D gene ambiguous. Trimming cost V 5 bases and J 3 bases, with 11 bases left between them. Germline assignment: CDR1 DFQATT and CDR2 SNEGSKA (reference sequence). The CDR3 has 12 residues. The CDR3 here is CSAGSDRYEQYF. In DNA form, the CDR3 reads TGCAGTGCTGGCTCCGACCGCTACGAGCAGTACTTC.

The chain has TRBV9 and TRBJ2-5, with 9 nucleotides matching TRBD2. This CDR3 contains 14 residues. V lost 4 bases to trimming and J lost 5 bases; unmatched junction nucleotides: 6. In germline, CDR1 is SGDLS, CDR2 YYNGEE. CDR3 amino acids: CASSFSGSTETQYF. For the CDR3, the DNA is TGTGCCAGCAGCTTTAGCGGGAGTACGGAGACCCAGTACTTC.

This clonotype was seen a single time. The V and J genes are TRBV3-1 and TRBJ2-3, with 9 positions matching TRBD1. This CDR3 has 14 amino acids. The ends lost 4 bases at V and 6 bases at J; junction bases unmatched: 5. Germline V gene sequence: CDR1 LGHDT, CDR2 YNNKEL (reference sequence). In DNA, the CDR3 is TGTGCCAGCAGCCGCCGGGACAGGGTGGATACGCAGTATTTT. The encoded protein is CASSRRDRVDTQYF.

This chain joins TRBV12-3 or TRBV12-4 and TRBJ1-2; D is ambiguous. The CDR3 runs 13 residues. Deletions cut 1 base from V and 8 bases from J, with 11 bases between. CDR3 DNA sequence: TGTGCCAGCAGTTTAGAAGGGTCTGGGGGCTACACCTTC. Its protein is CASSLEGSGGYTF.

The genes are TRBV7-2 and TRBJ2-1; 7 positions agree with TRBD1. Germline values: CDR1 SGHTA, CDR2 FQGNSA. This CDR3 spans 13 amino acids. The J segment lost 7 bases and the V segment lost 4 bases, leaving 4 bases of the junction unmatched. CDR3 bases: TGTGCCAGCAGCTCCTTGGACAGGAATGAGCAGTTCTTC. The encoded protein is CASSSLDRNEQFF.

V is TRBV4-1 and J is TRBJ2-1; the match to TRBD2 covers 9 bases. The trim removed 4 bases at V and 4 bases at J, leaving 11 bases unmatched. This CDR3 is built from 17 residues. CDR1 is MGHRA and CDR2 is YSYEKL in the germline V gene. CDR3 protein: CASSPRGGAGGYNEQFF. The CDR3, as DNA: TGCGCCAGCAGCCCCCGAGGGGGAGCGGGGGGTTACAATGAGCAGTTCTTC.

This clonotype has more than one count but fewer than ten. J is TRBJ2-5 and V is TRBV20-1, with D perhaps TRBD1 or TRBD2 (5 bases each). V lost 4 bases and J lost 4, with 7 bases in between. The V gene's germline CDR1 is DFQATT and CDR2 SNEGSKA (reference sequence). The CDR3 spans 11 residues. The CDR3 bases are TGCAGTGCTAAGAGGGGAGAGACCCAGTACTTC. This sequence encodes CSAKRGETQYF.

CDR3 residues: CASTPQGNTEAFF. As DNA, the CDR3 is TGTGCCAGCACCCCCCAGGGGAACACTGAAGCTTTCTTT. The chain has TRBV12-3 or TRBV12-4 and TRBJ1-1; maybe TRBD1 (5 bases). The CDR3 has 13 residues. Trimming shortened V by 7 bases and J by 1 base, and 10 bases separated the two germline ends.

The V gene is TRBV29-1, the J gene TRBJ2-5, with D possibly TRBD1 on 5 matching bases. The CDR3 is 14 amino acids. V gave up 4 bases and J gave up 3 bases, with 15 bases separating them. CDR1 and CDR2 (germline): SQVTM, ANQGSEA. The CDR3 DNA reads TGCAGCGTTGCGGTATGGGGCAGTAAAGAGACCCAGTACTTC. Protein sequence: CSVAVWGSKETQYF.

The V call is TRBV3-1, the J call TRBJ2-1, with D unresolved. The CDR3 covers 13 residues. The V end lost 3 bases, the J end lost 3 bases, and 6 bases lay between the germline ends. The germline V gene encodes CDR1 LGHDT and CDR2 YNNKEL (reference sequence). Here the CDR3 DNA reads TGTGCCAGCAGCCAGACCCGCTACAATGAGCAGTTCTTC. The encoded protein is CASSQTRYNEQFF.

The chain has TRBV19 and TRBJ2-5, with D hard to call. In germline, CDR1 is LNHDA, CDR2 SQIVND (reference sequence). There are 16 residues in the CDR3. Trimming shortened V by 4 bases and J by 2 bases, and 17 bases separated the two germline ends. The chain's CDR3 is CASSTILTVSQETQYF. The CDR3 nucleotides are TGTGCCAGTAGTACGATATTAACCGTATCTCAAGAGACCCAGTACTTC.

This clonotype was found once. This chain uses TRBV20-1 with TRBJ2-7, with TRBD1 matching 8 bases. The CDR3 runs 11 residues. J gave up 6 bases and V 6 bases, and 4 bases lay outside the gene matches. Germline CDR1 is DFQATT and CDR2 is SNEGSKA (reference sequence). The DNA for the CDR3 is TGCAGTGCGCGGACAGGGTTCGAGCAGTACTTC. Its protein product is CSARTGFEQYF.

V gene TRBV29-1 combines with J gene TRBJ2-2, with a possible D match to TRBD1 (5 bases). V was shortened by 6 bases and J by 4 bases, with 12 bases between the two germline ends. This CDR3 has 13 amino acids. Germline lookup yields CDR1 SQVTM and CDR2 ANQGSEA. CDR3 sequence: CSVGRGSTGELFF. The CDR3 DNA is TGCAGCGTCGGTAGGGGTAGCACCGGGGAGCTGTTTTTT.

The gene calls are TRBV9 and TRBJ2-2; D unclear. CDR3 length: 12 amino acids. Germline V gives CDR1 SGDLS, CDR2 YYNGEE. With 1 base removed from V and 7 bases from J, the gap between germline ends came to 5 bases. The CDR3 reads CASSVRVGELFF. The CDR3 coding sequence is TGTGCCAGCAGCGTAAGGGTCGGGGAGCTGTTTTTT. The full variable domain, in which reference TRBV9 and TRBJ2-2 provide the parts outside the CDR3, is DSGVTQTPKHLITATGQRVTLRCSPRSGDLSVYWYQQSLDQGLQFLIQYYNGEERAKGNILERFSAQQFPDLHSELNLSSLELGDSALYFCASSVRVGELFFGEGSRLTVL.